The present entry profiles one T cell receptor (beta chain) with its context. Its target is not known. This sample was included in a study of T cells in Graves' hyperthyroidism and ophthalmopathy. Regions amplified from RNA transcripts were the TCR beta CDR3 regions. Researchers ran a first-round RT-PCR on the TCR CDR3 using the HTBI primer set. TCRdb re-called the multiplex PCR reads with MiXCR, one entry per CDR3 protein. The profile covers 500,000 to 800,000 distinct CDR3 sequences, with 45% appearing a single time and less than 9% taken by the ten largest. Study results and caveats: The model identified upcoming ophthalmopathy a median 6.5 months ahead of onset. Blood also showed most of the thyroid clonotypes that were expanded above 0.001.

The germline V gene encodes CDR1 SGHAT and CDR2 FQDESV (reference sequence). The CDR3 contains 15 residues. Trimming shortened V by 5 bases and J by 5 bases, and 18 bases separated the two germline ends. The specimen was peripheral blood or thyroid tissue (not recorded which). The TCR was taken from an adult man with Graves' disease, either hyperthyroidism or ophthalmopathy (not recorded which). V is TRBV11-1 and J is TRBJ2-5, with D perhaps TRBD1 (5 bases). Written as DNA, the CDR3 is TGTGCCAGCAGCAAACCCGGACCAGGGATGGAGACCCAGTACTTC. It codes for CASSKPGPGMETQYF. Based on the CDR3 plus reference TRBV11-1 and TRBJ2-5, the full variable domain is EAEVAQSPRYKITEKSQAVAFWCDPISGHATLYWYRQILGQGPELLVQFQDESVVDDSQLPKDRFSAERLKGVDSTLKIQPAELGDSAMYLCASSKPGPGMETQYFGPGTRLLVL.